This T cell receptor beta chain came from a study of blood T cell repertoires in COVID-19. Study-level information: Specimens from acute and convalescent COVID-19 originated in the United States, Italy and Spain. The cDNA or gDNA used as material had been derived from T cells, B-cell-depleted T cells, or PBMCs.

The CDR3 is 14 amino acids. Germline lookup yields CDR1 SGDLS and CDR2 YYNGEE. Trimming left V 6 bases short and J 4 bases short, with 16 bases between. The method was immunoSEQ multiplex PCR; TCRdb's version includes in-frame clones alone and lacks a portion of them. The sample holds around 140,000 clones; almost 85% are singletons and the top ten take 1.1% to 1.5%. Input material: peripheral blood. V and J are TRBV9 and TRBJ1-2; no firm D call. This clonotype was obtained from a man in his 60s with acute or convalescent COVID-19. The CDR3 reads CASTIRGEGYGYTF. The CDR3 DNA reads as TGTGCCAGCACTATCCGGGGAGAGGGCTATGGCTACACCTTC. Together with reference TRBV9 and TRBJ1-2, the CDR3 gives the full variable domain: DSGVTQTPKHLITATGQRVTLRCSPRSGDLSVYWYQQSLDQGLQFLIQYYNGEERAKGNILERFSAQQFPDLHSELNLSSLELGDSALYFCASTIRGEGYGYTFGSGTRLTVV.